Only a few counts were recorded for the clone carrying this T cell receptor beta chain. Germline lookup yields CDR1 LGHNA and CDR2 YSLEER. The CDR3 has 15 amino acids. J gave up 0 bases and V 4 bases, and 3 bases lay outside the gene matches. The data stem from a study of blood T cells in healthy people across ages. Then a second PCR, running roughly 7 to 11 cycles, was carried out with a sample-barcoded 5' primer and a J-beta primer mix. TCRdb reprocessed the 5' RACE reads via MiXCR and lists one record per CDR3 protein. The sample holds 850,000 to 1,100,000 distinct CDR3 sequences, under 40% seen once.

The clonotype originates from a man between 18 and 29 years old in good health. Sequencing was performed on blood. V and J are TRBV4-3 and TRBJ2-3, with 8 nucleotides matching TRBD1. The CDR3 reads CASSPTGDSTDTQYF. The CDR3, as DNA: TGCGCCAGCAGCCCGACAGGGGACAGCACAGATACGCAGTATTTT.